The next 31 T cell receptor beta chains were all read from a single sample in a study of blood T cell repertoires in COVID-19. Produced via immunoSEQ multiplex PCR; TCRdb's table is partial and in-frame only. The sample has about 250,000 clones, around 83% seen once. The specimen was peripheral blood. The receptors here all came from a man older than 75 with acute or convalescent COVID-19.

Concerning this clone: This specimen includes other DNA sequences encoding the same CDR3. The V and J genes are TRBV5-1 and TRBJ1-2; 8 bases fit TRBD1. The V segment lost 3 bases and the J segment 3 bases; nucleotides outside the gene matches: 1. Germline CDR1 SGHRS, CDR2 YFSETQ. CDR3 length: 13 residues. As DNA, the CDR3 is TGCGCCAGCAGCTCGACAGGGGACTATGGCTACACCTTC. It is translated as CASSSTGDYGYTF.

This sequence joins TRBV3-1 (or the pseudogene TRBV3-2) and TRBJ2-5, with TRBD2 matching over 9 bases. The CDR3 is 15 amino acids. Germline V gives CDR1 LGHDT, CDR2 YNNKEL (reference sequence). V shed 2 bases and J 4 bases; nucleotides not matched to a gene: 5. The CDR3 nucleotides read TGTGCCAGCAGCCAACTTGGCGGGGGGGGAGAGACCCAGTACTTC. It translates to CASSQLGGGGETQYF.

J is TRBJ1-2 and V is TRBV29-1, with 7 bases matching TRBD1. The germline CDR1 and CDR2 sequences are SQVTM and ANQGSEA. Trimming at V came to 4 bases and at J to 7 bases, leaving 6 bases not matched to a gene. The length of the CDR3 is 12 residues. In nucleotides, the CDR3 is TGCAGCGTTGGACAGGGTCCCTTTGGCTACACCTTC. Its translation is CSVGQGPFGYTF.

V and J are TRBV5-1 and TRBJ2-1; maybe TRBD2 (7 bases). V gave up 0 bases and J gave up 5 bases, with 15 bases separating them. CDR3 length: 16 amino acids. The germline gives CDR1 SGHRS, CDR2 YFSETQ. CDR3 sequence (DNA): TGCGCCAGCAGCTTGGACGCCGGGGGGCGGAACAATGAGCAGTTCTTC. Encoded protein: CASSLDAGGRNNEQFF.

This chain joins TRBV5-5 and TRBJ2-2, with a tentative D call TRBD1 (6 bases). Germline CDR1 and CDR2: SGHKS and YYEKEE (reference sequence). The CDR3 sequence is 15 residues long. The ends were cut back, 4 bases at V and 2 bases at J, with 12 bases in the middle. Written as DNA, the CDR3 is TGTGCCAGCAGCCCCGGGACACAAAACACCGGGGAGCTGTTTTTT. Its translation is CASSPGTQNTGELFF.

This sequence joins TRBV14 and TRBJ2-5; weak D call: TRBD2 (6 bases). The CDR3 is 13 amino acids. V was cut by 4 bases and J by 5 bases, with 11 bases left in between. Germline V gene lookup returns CDR1 SGHDN and CDR2 FVKESK. The CDR3 region is CASSRDFRETQYF. CDR3 nucleotide sequence: TGTGCCAGCAGCCGGGACTTCCGGGAGACCCAGTACTTC.

The chain uses TRBV2 and TRBJ2-7; 8 bases agree with TRBD1. CDR3 length: 12 residues. V was clipped by 9 bases and J by 3 bases; unmatched bases: 4. Germline assignment: CDR1 SNHLY and CDR2 FYNNEI. CDR3 amino acids: CASGQGIYEQYF. The CDR3 DNA follows: TGTGCCAGTGGACAGGGCATCTACGAGCAGTACTTC. Full variable domain (missing parts from reference TRBV2 and TRBJ2-7): EPEVTQTPSHQVTQMGQEVILRCVPISNHLYFYWYRQILGQKVEFLVSFYNNEISEKSEIFDDQFSVERPDGSNFTLKIRSTKLEDSAMYFCASGQGIYEQYFGPGTRLTVT.

The genes are TRBV7-3 and TRBJ1-3; the D gene is possibly TRBD1 (5 bases). The ends were cut back, 3 bases at V and 2 bases at J, with 8 bases in the middle. The germline gives CDR1 SGHTA, CDR2 FQGTGA. There are 14 residues in the CDR3. In DNA form, the CDR3 reads TGTGCCAGCAGCTTTCGGGGGGCTGGAAACACCATATATTTT. It specifies CASSFRGAGNTIYF.

V gene TRBV10-3 combines with J gene TRBJ2-1, with 11 bases fitting TRBD2. Germline CDR1 ENHRY, CDR2 SYGVKD. CDR3 length equals 19 residues. V lost 2 bases to trimming and J lost 0 bases; unmatched junction nucleotides: 9. CDR3 nucleotide sequence: TGTGCCATCAGTGAGAGTGGGTCTAGCGGGAGGCACTCCTACAATGAGCAGTTCTTC. Its translation: CAISESGSSGRHSYNEQFF.

This clone was counted once. The CDR3 DNA reads TGTGCCAGCAGCCAGGGACAACCGTATGGCTACACCTTC. Amino acid sequence: CASSQGQPYGYTF. The rearrangement links TRBV28 to TRBJ1-2; a possible D gene is TRBD1 (6 bases). This CDR3 is built from 13 residues. V lost 6 bases and J lost 5, with 13 bases in between. The germline V gene encodes CDR1 MDHEN and CDR2 SYDVKM.

The V call is TRBV7-2, the J call TRBJ2-7, with a possible D match to TRBD2 (6 bases). The V gene's germline CDR1 is SGHTA and CDR2 FQGNSA. V was shortened by 5 bases and J by 3 bases, with 14 bases between the two germline ends. This CDR3 has 14 residues. The CDR3 nucleotides read TGTGCCAGCAGCCAAACCGGGAGCAACTACGAGCAGTACTTC. It specifies CASSQTGSNYEQYF.

V is TRBV11-1 and J is TRBJ2-2; the match to TRBD2 covers 8 bases. CDR3 length: 15 amino acids. The germline gives CDR1 SGHAT, CDR2 FQDESV (reference sequence). With 8 bases clipped from V and 5 bases from J, the junction kept 10 bases outside the gene matches. The DNA of the CDR3 is TGTGCCAGCGGACTAGCACTTATGGGGACCGGGGAGCTGTTTTTT. It encodes CASGLALMGTGELFF.

The gene calls are TRBV5-4 and TRBJ2-1; TRBD1 matches at 8 bases. Germline V gene sequence: CDR1 SGHNT, CDR2 YYREEE (reference sequence). The CDR3 spans 15 residues. Germline trimming cut 4 bases from V and 1 base from J; bases unmatched to any gene: 4. The CDR3 bases are TGTGCCAGCAGCCACGGACAGGGTTCCTACAATGAGCAGTTCTTC. Translated, it gives CASSHGQGSYNEQFF.

J is TRBJ1-2 and V is TRBV24-1; TRBD1 might be the D (5 bases). CDR1 and CDR2 from the germline V gene are KGHDR and SFDVKD. The V gene lost 9 bases and the J gene lost 2 bases, with 12 bases spanning the gap. There are 13 residues in the CDR3. The chain's CDR3 is CATRGATNYGYTF. The CDR3 DNA sequence: TGTGCCACCCGTGGGGCCACCAACTATGGCTACACCTTC.

This chain connects TRBV5-5 to TRBJ2-6, with 9 bases identical to TRBD1. The CDR3 runs 16 residues. Germline V gene lookup returns CDR1 SGHKS and CDR2 YYEKEE (reference sequence). The ends lost 4 bases at V and 3 bases at J; junction bases unmatched: 5. DNA of the CDR3: TGTGCCAGCAGCCATACAGGGGGCTTTGGGGCCAACGTCCTGACTTTC. This codes for CASSHTGGFGANVLTF. Combining the CDR3 with reference TRBV5-5 and TRBJ2-6 gives the whole variable domain DAGVTQSPTHLIKTRGQQVTLRCSPISGHKSVSWYQQVLGQGPQFIFQYYEKEERGRGNFPDRFSARQFPNYSSELNVNALLLGDSALYLCASSHTGGFGANVLTFGAGSRLTVL.

This chain connects TRBV24-1 to TRBJ2-2; maybe TRBD2 (5 bases). CDR3 length: 16 residues. V lost 4 bases and J lost 4, with 15 bases in between. CDR1 is KGHDR, CDR2 SFDVKD, per germline. The CDR3 nucleotides read TGTGCCACCAGTGACGCACTTCAAGGGAGCACCGGGGAGCTGTTTTTT. It specifies CATSDALQGSTGELFF.

This chain joins TRBV6-5 and TRBJ2-7; TRBD1 aligns across 10 bases. Germline V CDR1 and CDR2: MNHEY, SVGAGI. The CDR3 spans 13 residues. Losses at the gene ends were 7 bases for V and 3 bases for J; bases not matched to a gene: 3. DNA for the CDR3: TGTGCCAGCACTCGGACAGGGGGCTACGAGCAGTACTTC. The encoded protein is CASTRTGGYEQYF.

This chain connects TRBV6-5 to TRBJ2-7; the match to TRBD2 covers 10 bases. V lost 4 bases and J lost 6; bases outside the gene matches: 3. The CDR3 is 13 amino acids. Germline V gene lookup returns CDR1 MNHEY and CDR2 SVGAGI. CDR3 amino acids: CASSLAGGGEQYF. The CDR3 DNA reads TGTGCCAGCAGTTTAGCGGGAGGCGGCGAGCAGTACTTC.

This sequence joins TRBV2 and TRBJ2-7; unclear D gene. Germline CDR1 reads SNHLY; CDR2 reads FYNNEI. This CDR3 spans 12 amino acids. The germline V and J ends were trimmed by 4 bases and 4 bases, with 8 bases remaining between them. CDR3 nucleotides: TGTGCCAGCAGTGCCTCCACTTACGAGCAGTACTTC. Amino acid sequence: CASSASTYEQYF.

The rearrangement joins TRBV28 to TRBJ2-7, with D perhaps TRBD1 (5 bases). CDR3 size: 14 residues. Deletions cut 5 bases from V and 6 bases from J, with 17 bases between. The germline V gene encodes CDR1 MDHEN and CDR2 SYDVKM. CDR3 in DNA: TGTGCCAGCAGTCCCCCAGGGTATTTCAGCGAGCAGTACTTC. Its protein product is CASSPPGYFSEQYF.

This CDR3 is CASSLDRGGYTF. In DNA form, the CDR3 reads TGTGCCAGCAGTTTAGATAGAGGGGGCTACACCTTC. The chain couples TRBV12-3 or TRBV12-4 to TRBJ1-2; D uncertain. Trimming took off 1 base at V and 8 bases at J, with 8 bases between the two ends. The CDR3 runs 12 residues.

V gene TRBV29-1 combines with J gene TRBJ2-7; D is possibly TRBD1 (5 bases). Trimming cost V 2 bases and J 2 bases, with 7 bases left between them. There are 12 residues in the CDR3. The germline V gene has CDR1 SQVTM and CDR2 ANQGSEA. CDR3 residues: CSVERGPYEQYF. In DNA, the CDR3 is TGCAGCGTTGAAAGGGGTCCCTACGAGCAGTACTTC.

The chain uses TRBV15 and TRBJ1-2; D might be TRBD1 (6 bases). V dropped 0 bases and J dropped 8 bases, with 16 bases sitting between them. The CDR3 is 15 amino acids. Per the germline V gene, CDR1 is LNHNV and CDR2 is YYDKDF (reference sequence). For the CDR3, the DNA is TGTGCCACCAGCAGAGATCGGATTGGGACAACCGGCTACACCTTC. Translating gives CATSRDRIGTTGYTF.

This clone was observed a few times. The chain uses TRBV28 and TRBJ1-5; D gene unclear. The germline V and J ends were trimmed by 4 bases and 2 bases, with 6 bases remaining between them. The CDR3 totals 13 residues. Germline V gives CDR1 MDHEN, CDR2 SYDVKM. The CDR3 reads CASSYGGNQPQHF. The CDR3 nucleotides read TGTGCCAGCAGTTACGGTGGCAATCAGCCCCAGCATTTT.

J is TRBJ2-3 and V is TRBV4-2; TRBD2 aligns across 8 bases. The V segment lost 6 bases and the J segment 4 bases; nucleotides outside the gene matches: 9. Germline V gene sequence: CDR1 LGHNA, CDR2 YNFKEQ. There are 15 residues in the CDR3. CDR3 DNA: TGTGCCAGCAGGCTGACGGGGGGGCCGTCAGATACGCAGTATTTT. Amino acid sequence: CASRLTGGPSDTQYF.

V is TRBV7-2 and J is TRBJ1-1; the D is unclear. Per germline, CDR1 SGHTA and CDR2 FQGNSA. The CDR3 is made up of 15 amino acids. V lost 2 bases and J lost 0, with 10 bases in between. CDR3 in DNA: TGTGCCAGCAGCTTAAGTGTGGCCATGAACACTGAAGCTTTCTTT. Translating gives CASSLSVAMNTEAFF.

The V gene is TRBV29-1, the J gene TRBJ2-3; 10 nucleotides align to TRBD1. Trimming cost V 4 bases and J 3 bases; bases outside gene matches: 4. The CDR3 has 14 residues. Per the germline V gene, CDR1 is SQVTM and CDR2 is ANQGSEA. The CDR3 is CSVAGQGVTDTQYF. In DNA, the CDR3 is TGCAGCGTTGCCGGACAGGGGGTTACAGATACGCAGTATTTT.

V and J are TRBV5-6 and TRBJ2-3, with D tentatively TRBD1 (6 bases). V lost 4 bases and J lost 3, with 12 bases in between. Germline V CDR1 and CDR2: SGHDT, YYEEEE. The CDR3 is 14 amino acids. In nucleotides, the CDR3 is TGTGCCAGCAGCGCAGGGACACCTACAGATACGCAGTATTTT. It yields the protein CASSAGTPTDTQYF.

This chain uses TRBV18 with TRBJ2-1; D unclear. Germline V gene data show CDR1 as KGHSH and CDR2 as LQKENI. CDR3 length equals 14 residues. V lost 1 base to trimming and J lost 7 bases, with 11 bases between them. CDR3 sequence (DNA): TGTGCCAGCTCACCACGGGCGCTCGCTAATGAGCAGTTCTTC. Encoded protein: CASSPRALANEQFF.

The chain combines TRBV6-5 with TRBJ2-7, with TRBD1 as a possible D gene (5 bases). The V gene's germline CDR1 is MNHEY and CDR2 SVGAGI. CDR3 size: 15 residues. Trimming cost V 2 bases and J 2 bases, with 13 bases left between them. Here the CDR3 reads CASSYLLDSPYEQYF. CDR3 in DNA: TGTGCCAGCAGTTACCTCCTCGACAGCCCCTACGAGCAGTACTTC.

The chain is built from TRBV7-9 and TRBJ2-5; possible D gene TRBD2, 5 bases. With 3 bases removed from V and 5 bases from J, the gap between germline ends came to 16 bases. The CDR3 is made up of 15 amino acids. Per the germline V gene, CDR1 is SEHNR and CDR2 is FQNEAQ (reference sequence). CDR3 protein: CASSLRADLGETQYF. The CDR3 bases are TGTGCCAGCAGCTTGAGGGCGGATTTAGGCGAGACCCAGTACTTC.